The entry that follows covers one TCR beta chain sequence. Its specificity is not known. This sample includes further DNA sequences coding for the same CDR3. Method: immunoSEQ multiplex PCR; TCRdb's copy keeps in-frame clones and lacks some. The sample yields 450,000 to 500,000 clones, about 72% seen once. This entry comes from a study of shared clonotypes between healthy human individuals. Findings and limits, study-wide: Sampling covered blood only; tissue repertoires likely differ.

Germline V gene lookup returns CDR1 MDHEN and CDR2 SYDVKM. The V end lost 2 bases, the J end lost 4 bases, and 6 bases lay between the germline ends. CDR3 length: 12 amino acids. What was sequenced was PBMCs. The chain uses TRBV28 and TRBJ2-7; D gene uncertain. This TCR was recovered from a middle-aged woman in good health. Some clones in this sample may be carry-over from other donors' samples. In DNA, the CDR3 is TGTGCCAGCAGTTTAAGTGGATACGAGCAGTACTTC. It encodes CASSLSGYEQYF.